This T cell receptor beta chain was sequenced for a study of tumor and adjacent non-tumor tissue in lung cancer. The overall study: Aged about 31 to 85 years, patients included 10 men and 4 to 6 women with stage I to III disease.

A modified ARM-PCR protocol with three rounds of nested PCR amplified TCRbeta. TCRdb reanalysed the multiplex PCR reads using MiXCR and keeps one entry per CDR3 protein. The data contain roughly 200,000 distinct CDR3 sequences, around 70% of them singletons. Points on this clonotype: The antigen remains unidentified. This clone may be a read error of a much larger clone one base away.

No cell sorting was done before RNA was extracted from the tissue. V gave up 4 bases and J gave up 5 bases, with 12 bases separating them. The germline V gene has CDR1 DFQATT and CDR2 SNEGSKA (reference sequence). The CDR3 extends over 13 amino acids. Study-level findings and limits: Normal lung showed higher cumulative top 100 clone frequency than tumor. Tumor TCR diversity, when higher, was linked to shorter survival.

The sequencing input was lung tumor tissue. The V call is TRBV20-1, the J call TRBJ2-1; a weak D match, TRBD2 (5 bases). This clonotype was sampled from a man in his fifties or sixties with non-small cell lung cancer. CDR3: CSATGMANNEQFF. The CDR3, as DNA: TGCAGTGCTACCGGGATGGCGAACAATGAGCAGTTCTTC.